This T cell receptor beta chain was captured in a study of siplizumab effects on memory and regulatory T cells. The V gene's germline CDR1 is LNHDA and CDR2 SQIVND (reference sequence). CDR3 length: 14 residues. Trimming at V came to 9 bases and at J to 10 bases, leaving 15 bases not matched to a gene. Whole-study findings and limits: A minor share of alloreactive clones matched unstimulated subsets. Siplizumab significantly brought down the alloreactive sequences that trace back to unstimulated CD4+ memory cells.

With regard to this clone: The target antigen is unknown.

Libraries were prepared by immunoSEQ multiplex PCR; TCRdb keeps only in-frame clonotypes and omits some of them. The repertoire has 90,000 to 130,000 clones, roughly 92% of them found once; the top ten carry 1.3%. The sample taken for sequencing was CD4+ T cells sorted from blood. This TCR derives from a human donor in good health. The chain carries TRBV19 and TRBJ2-1; 7 bases map to TRBD1. CDR3 bases: TGTGCCAGCACTCACACGGGGCCACAGGGGGAGCAGTTCTTC. This codes for CASTHTGPQGEQFF.